The 20 T cell receptor beta chains presented below share a single source sample, sequenced in a study of blood T cell repertoires in COVID-19. Generated by immunoSEQ multiplex PCR, the TCRdb table keeps only in-frame clones and is missing some. The table includes approximately 200,000 clones, 86% detected once. Sequenced input: PBMCs or T cells enriched from blood (not recorded which). These receptors were obtained from a young woman who had recovered from COVID-19.

The chain combines TRBV2 with TRBJ1-2; D is perhaps TRBD1 (5 bases). Deletions cut 0 bases from V and 5 bases from J, with 10 bases between. CDR3 length equals 14 residues. CDR1 and CDR2 (germline): SNHLY, FYNNEI. The CDR3 sequence: CASSEAQGTYGYTF. CDR3 DNA: TGTGCCAGCAGTGAAGCTCAGGGAACGTATGGCTACACCTTC.

The V and J genes are TRBV6-1 and TRBJ2-7, with TRBD1 identical over 8 bases. Germline V gives CDR1 MNHNS, CDR2 SASEGT. V was clipped by 2 bases and J by 3 bases; unmatched bases: 6. The CDR3 loop spans 15 amino acids. CDR3 sequence (DNA): TGTGCCAGCAGTGAATTGACAGGGGTCCTCTACGAGCAGTACTTC. Translating it yields CASSELTGVLYEQYF.

This rearrangement joins TRBV28 to TRBJ1-2; 8 bases are a match to TRBD1. CDR3 length: 13 residues. Per the germline V gene, CDR1 is MDHEN and CDR2 is SYDVKM. With 5 bases clipped from V and 1 base from J, the junction kept 0 bases outside the gene matches. The CDR3 DNA is TGTGCCAGCAGTGACAGGGGTAACTATGGCTACACCTTC. Its translation is CASSDRGNYGYTF.

The chain employs TRBV30 and TRBJ1-1; D remains unclear. V lost 1 base and J 7 bases, leaving 13 bases between the germline ends. This CDR3 region has 13 residues. Germline-derived CDR1 and CDR2 are GTSNPN and SVGIG (reference sequence). This CDR3 is CAWSARSESEAFF. The CDR3 DNA is TGTGCCTGGAGTGCGAGGTCAGAGAGTGAAGCTTTCTTT.

The genes are TRBV28 and TRBJ2-7; the D is unclear. Germline-derived CDR1 and CDR2 are MDHEN and SYDVKM. Trimming took off 6 bases at V and 2 bases at J, with 17 bases between the two ends. The CDR3 spans 15 residues. The CDR3 is CASSHPRRQTYEQYF. CDR3 nucleotides: TGTGCCAGCAGCCATCCCAGGCGACAAACCTACGAGCAGTACTTC.

This chain uses TRBV3-1 (or the pseudogene TRBV3-2) with TRBJ2-5, with 10 bases that match TRBD2. This CDR3 spans 16 amino acids. The junction had 10 bases not matched to a gene; V was cut back by 4 bases and J by 5 bases. The germline CDR1 and CDR2 sequences are LGHDT and YNNKEL (reference sequence). The CDR3 DNA sequence: TGTGCCAGCAGCCGAAAGGGGGTAGCGGGAGGTGAGACCCAGTACTTC. Translation gives CASSRKGVAGGETQYF.

The rearrangement links TRBV18 to TRBJ2-1; maybe TRBD2 (6 bases). Germline assignment: CDR1 KGHSH and CDR2 LQKENI. This CDR3 comprises 13 residues. V gave up 4 bases and J gave up 9 bases, with 13 bases separating them. CDR3 coding DNA: TGTGCCAGCTCACGTAGCCTTAGCGGTGAGCAGTTCTTC. Its protein is CASSRSLSGEQFF.

The V gene is TRBV11-2, the J gene TRBJ2-2, with unresolved D. This CDR3 has 12 residues. V was clipped by 6 bases and J by 3 bases, with 5 bases between them. CDR1 is SGHAT, CDR2 FQNNGV, per germline. The CDR3 sequence is CASSIDTGELFF. CDR3 in DNA: TGTGCCAGCAGTATAGACACCGGGGAGCTGTTTTTT.

This rearrangement joins TRBV28 to TRBJ2-7; D is possibly TRBD1 (6 bases). V was cut by 5 bases and J by 4 bases, with 21 bases left in between. The germline V gene encodes CDR1 MDHEN and CDR2 SYDVKM. CDR3 length: 16 residues. CDR3 coding DNA: TGTGCCAGCAGTCGGTTCCGGGTGGGGGCAAGGTACGAGCAGTACTTC. The encoded protein is CASSRFRVGARYEQYF.

V gene TRBV5-1 combines with J gene TRBJ2-7, with D unclear. V lost 0 bases, J lost 2 bases, and 9 bases lay in between. The CDR3 is 14 amino acids. The V gene's germline CDR1 is SGHRS and CDR2 YFSETQ. CDR3 region: CASSLVGETYEQYF. CDR3 DNA: TGCGCCAGCAGCTTGGTAGGAGAGACCTACGAGCAGTACTTC.

V and J are TRBV18 and TRBJ2-1; TRBD1 matches at 7 bases. The germline V gene encodes CDR1 KGHSH and CDR2 LQKENI. The CDR3 is made up of 17 amino acids. V lost 3 bases to trimming and J lost 4 bases; unmatched junction nucleotides: 12. The CDR3 sequence is CASSPEPGQIIYNEQFF. The CDR3 coding sequence is TGTGCCAGCTCACCCGAACCGGGACAGATAATTTACAATGAGCAGTTCTTC.

This clone was counted between two and nine times. V and J are TRBV27 and TRBJ1-2; D is possibly TRBD1 (5 bases). V lost 3 bases and J 2 bases, leaving 10 bases between the germline ends. This CDR3 is built from 14 residues. Looked up from germline, CDR1 is MNHEY and CDR2 is SMNVEV (reference sequence). The CDR3 loop is CASSFADTNYGYTF. In DNA form, the CDR3 reads TGTGCCAGCAGTTTCGCGGACACAAACTATGGCTACACCTTC.

The chain combines TRBV4-1 with TRBJ2-5, with D uncertain. The CDR3 extends over 15 amino acids. V lost 1 base, J lost 6 bases, and 15 bases lay in between. Germline loops: CDR1 MGHRA, CDR2 YSYEKL. This chain's CDR3 is CASSQVPAGLKTQYF. DNA for the CDR3: TGCGCCAGCAGCCAAGTCCCGGCAGGTCTGAAGACCCAGTACTTC.

This chain joins TRBV7-9 and TRBJ2-7; no definite D call. The CDR3 has 12 residues. Germline V lookup: CDR1 SEHNR, CDR2 FQNEAQ (reference sequence). V was cut by 9 bases and J by 4 bases, with 13 bases left in between. CDR3 loop: CASGFRSYEQYF. The CDR3 DNA sequence: TGTGCCAGTGGGTTTCGGAGTTACGAGCAGTACTTC.

The rearrangement links TRBV19 to TRBJ2-5, with 8 bases fitting TRBD2. V lost 5 bases and J lost 5; bases outside the gene matches: 16. CDR3 length: 17 amino acids. Germline CDR1 reads LNHDA; CDR2 reads SQIVND (reference sequence). CDR3 DNA sequence: TGTGCCAGTAGTCCCCCAGTAGCGGGGTCCGGGGAGGAGACCCAGTACTTC. It codes for CASSPPVAGSGEETQYF. Drawing the rest from reference TRBV19 and TRBJ2-5, the complete variable domain is DGGITQSPKYLFRKEGQNVTLSCEQNLNHDAMYWYRQDPGQGLRLIYYSQIVNDFQKGDIAEGYSVSREKKESFPLTVTSAQKNPTAFYLCASSPPVAGSGEETQYFGPGTRLLVL.

The chain carries TRBV30 and TRBJ2-1; 9 nucleotides line up with TRBD1. Germline lookup yields CDR1 GTSNPN and CDR2 SVGIG (reference sequence). V shed 3 bases and J 9 bases; nucleotides not matched to a gene: 12. The CDR3 contains 15 residues. As DNA, the CDR3 is TGTGCCTGGAGAGCGCCTGGGACAGGGCGCGTTGAGCAGTTCTTC. It encodes CAWRAPGTGRVEQFF. The full variable domain, completed using reference TRBV30 and TRBJ2-1, is SQTIHQWPATLVQPVGSPLSLECTVEGTSNPNLYWYRQAAGRGLQLLFYSVGIGQISSEVPQNLSASRPQDRQFILSSKKLLLSDSGFYLCAWRAPGTGRVEQFFGPGTRLTVL.

The genes are TRBV7-2 and TRBJ1-3, with D uncertain. Germline loops: CDR1 SGHTA, CDR2 FQGNSA. With 1 base removed from V and 4 bases from J, the gap between germline ends came to 14 bases. CDR3 size: 16 residues. The CDR3 sequence is CASSLGPRVLGNTIYF. CDR3 nucleotides: TGTGCCAGCAGCTTAGGCCCTAGAGTTCTAGGAAACACCATATATTTT.

The table lists this clone with a few counts. This sequence joins TRBV28 and TRBJ1-6; 7 bases map to TRBD1. V was clipped by 5 bases and J by 9 bases; unmatched bases: 10. CDR1 MDHEN and CDR2 SYDVKM come from the germline V gene. CDR3 length: 15 residues. CDR3 coding DNA: TGTGCCAGCAGTCCCATTCGACAGGGTAGTTCACCCCTCCACTTT. Its protein product is CASSPIRQGSSPLHF.

The rearrangement uses TRBV4-2 and TRBJ1-2; D is perhaps TRBD1 (6 bases). Germline assignment: CDR1 LGHNA and CDR2 YNFKEQ. The ends were cut back, 0 bases at V and 3 bases at J, with 11 bases in the middle. This CDR3 comprises 15 residues. DNA for the CDR3: TGTGCCAGCAGCCAAGAGCGGGGGGCCGACTATGGCTACACCTTC. Translated, it gives CASSQERGADYGYTF.

This clone has more than one count but fewer than ten. This sequence joins TRBV27 and TRBJ2-7; D remains unclear. Per the germline V gene, CDR1 is MNHEY and CDR2 is SMNVEV (reference sequence). V was trimmed by 2 bases and J by 0 bases, leaving 8 bases between them. This CDR3 is 14 amino acids long. In DNA form, the CDR3 reads TGTGCCAGCAGTTTAGGGCAAAGCTCCTACGAGCAGTACTTC. As protein: CASSLGQSSYEQYF.